These T cell receptor beta chains were read from a single sample in a study of shared clonotypes between healthy human individuals. The assay was immunoSEQ multiplex PCR, and TCRdb's table has in-frame clones only and misses some. This sample has roughly 2.1 million clones, with around 93% found just once. The specimen was naive CD8+ T cells from PBMCs. These receptors came from a young man in good health. Some clones in this sample may be carry-over from other donors' samples. CDR3s include the opening cysteine and the closing phenylalanine or tryptophan. Each record gives: clone size, CDR3 length, D gene, J gene, V gene, CDR3 protein, CDR3 DNA. D genes are given only for firm matches. The size entry is marked missing in some rows and otherwise reads once, few, many or a size class.

abundance: -
len: 14
d_gene: TRBD2
j_gene: TRBJ2-3
v_gene: TRBV7-2
CDR3aa: CASRTSGSMDTQYF
CDR3nt: TGTGCCAGCAGGACTAGCGGGAGCATGGATACGCAGTATTTT

abundance: once
len: 13
d_gene: -
j_gene: TRBJ2-1
v_gene: TRBV28
CDR3aa: CASAGTSPNEQFF
CDR3nt: TGTGCCAGCGCCGGGACGAGCCCAAATGAGCAGTTCTTC

abundance: -
len: 15
d_gene: -
j_gene: TRBJ1-3
v_gene: TRBV11-3
CDR3aa: CASRDPRDSGNTIYF
CDR3nt: TGTGCCAGCAGGGACCCGAGGGATTCTGGAAACACCATATATTTT

abundance: -
len: 15
d_gene: -
j_gene: TRBJ2-1
v_gene: TRBV27
CDR3aa: CASSLGQTVYNEQFF
CDR3nt: TGTGCCAGCTCCCTAGGCCAGACAGTCTACAATGAGCAGTTCTTC

abundance: -
len: 11
d_gene: -
j_gene: TRBJ2-5
v_gene: TRBV9
CDR3aa: CASSAGETQYF
CDR3nt: TGTGCCAGCAGCGCCGGGGAGACCCAGTACTTC

abundance: once
len: 12
d_gene: -
j_gene: TRBJ1-2
v_gene: TRBV29-1
CDR3aa: CSVRATEGVYTF
CDR3nt: TGCAGCGTTCGGGCCACGGAGGGCGTCTACACCTTC

abundance: -
len: 14
d_gene: -
j_gene: TRBJ1-1
v_gene: TRBV2
CDR3aa: CASTGDPLGPEAFF
CDR3nt: TGTGCCAGCACAGGGGACCCCCTGGGTCCTGAAGCTTTCTTT

abundance: once
len: 13
d_gene: -
j_gene: TRBJ2-7
v_gene: TRBV27
CDR3aa: CASSLGQPYEQYF
CDR3nt: TGTGCCAGCAGCCTGGGACAACCCTACGAGCAGTACTTC

abundance: -
len: 15
d_gene: -
j_gene: TRBJ1-3
v_gene: TRBV6-5
CDR3aa: CASSQQEPPGNTIYF
CDR3nt: TGTGCCAGCAGCCAACAGGAGCCTCCCGGAAACACCATATATTTT

abundance: -
len: 12
d_gene: -
j_gene: TRBJ1-2
v_gene: TRBV29-1
CDR3aa: CSVVAGNYGYTF
CDR3nt: TGCAGCGTTGTCGCGGGAAACTATGGCTACACCTTC

abundance: -
len: 13
d_gene: TRBD1
j_gene: TRBJ2-1
v_gene: TRBV7-3
CDR3aa: CASSLDRGNEQFF
CDR3nt: TGTGCCAGCAGCCTGGACAGGGGCAATGAGCAGTTCTTC

abundance: -
len: 15
d_gene: TRBD1
j_gene: TRBJ2-5
v_gene: TRBV15
CDR3aa: CATSRPDRGIETQYF
CDR3nt: TGTGCCACCAGCAGGCCGGACAGGGGGATCGAGACCCAGTACTTC

abundance: -
len: 15
d_gene: -
j_gene: TRBJ2-7
v_gene: TRBV4-1
CDR3aa: CASSREFDRGYEQYF
CDR3nt: TGCGCCAGCAGCCGAGAATTCGATCGAGGCTACGAGCAGTACTTC

abundance: -
len: 16
d_gene: TRBD2
j_gene: TRBJ2-7
v_gene: TRBV5-4
CDR3aa: CASSLGTSGRSNEQYF
CDR3nt: TGTGCCAGCAGCTTGGGTACTAGCGGGAGGAGCAACGAGCAGTACTTC

abundance: -
len: 15
d_gene: TRBD1
j_gene: TRBJ2-3
v_gene: TRBV10-3
CDR3aa: CAISESGQGKDTQYF
CDR3nt: TGTGCCATCAGTGAGTCAGGACAGGGAAAAGATACGCAGTATTTT

abundance: -
len: 15
d_gene: -
j_gene: TRBJ2-1
v_gene: TRBV19
CDR3aa: CASSIVSGTYNEQFF
CDR3nt: TGTGCCAGTAGTATAGTCAGCGGAACCTACAATGAGCAGTTCTTC

abundance: -
len: 17
d_gene: TRBD2
j_gene: TRBJ2-2
v_gene: TRBV28
CDR3aa: CASSLITSGRAGGELFF
CDR3nt: TGTGCCAGCAGTCTTATTACTAGCGGGAGGGCTGGCGGGGAGCTGTTTTTT